The present T cell receptor (beta chain) was sequenced within a study of blood T cells in healthy people across ages. The germline CDR1 and CDR2 sequences are LGHDT and YNNKEL (reference sequence). J was trimmed by 2 bases and V by 6 bases; bases with no gene match: 6. CDR3 length: 14 amino acids. The table lists this clonotype with many counts. It was with a sample-barcoded 5' primer and a J-beta primer mix that a second PCR of about 6 to 12 cycles was run. Each cDNA was tagged by a template-switch adaptor containing 12 random nucleotides. TCRdb recomputed calls from the 5' RACE reads with MiXCR, one row per CDR3 protein. The table has roughly 1,800,000 distinct CDR3 sequences, roughly 52% seen once; the top ten hold less than 2.5%.

This sequence was found in a woman aged 40 to 49 in good health. The rearrangement links TRBV3-1 to TRBJ1-2; 7 nucleotides match TRBD1. Sequenced input: blood. CDR3 nucleotides: TGTGCCAGCAGTCTTCTACAGGGGAACTATGGCTACACCTTC. Amino acids: CASSLLQGNYGYTF.